What follows describes a single T cell receptor beta chain. This clone was detected only once. Which antigen it targets is not known. The input lacks base qualities; no much larger clone sits a single base away. This entry belongs to a study of blood T cell repertoires in COVID-19 (dated by TCRdb to between 2020 and 2021). Context from the whole study: For ImmuneRACE Cohort 3, a participant was defined as recovered based on two consecutive negative NP/OP PCR tests, clearance by a healthcare professional, or resolution of symptoms. Samples from collaborators originated in the United States, Italy and Spain and spanned both the acute and convalescent phases of COVID-19. The material from the prospective study consisted of cDNA or gDNA derived from T cells, B-cell-depleted T cells, or PBMCs. Subjects who had been exposed to COVID-19, were actively infected with it, or had recovered from it provided the deeply sampled blood TCRbeta repertoires that made up the dataset. The repertoires were released in a freely available public database intended as a resource for research on the immune response to SARS-CoV-2. Samples were obtained from the ongoing ImmuneRACE study (first 160 participants) and from 950 to 1,500 subjects provided by 6 global collaborators. Sample metadata almost always included a de-identified subject ID, COVID-19 status, age in years and sex. Where HLA class I and class II types were available, the types were taken from metadata supplied by the sample provider, not from assay-based typing. General study outcomes and caveats: How much clinical and demographic metadata was included differed by source and by participant, and the metadata was provided uncurated.

The CDR3 has 14 amino acids, counting the end cysteine and phenylalanine. Only CDR3 DNA remains: 42 bases, in frame from the first base. CDR1 and CDR2, looked up from the germline V gene, are KGHDR and SFDVKD. Trimming removed 4 bases from V and 8 bases from J; the gene matches leave 4 bases unexplained. TCRbeta CDR3 regions were amplified from genomic DNA by means of the immunoSEQ Assay, a bias-controlled multiplex PCR. As for the authors' bioinformatics: Within the assay, amplification of reference gene primers was used to estimate how many nucleated cells each sample contained. To quantify the absolute abundance of each unique TCRbeta CDR3 rearrangement, sequence reads were collapsed and filtered. For each sample, productive Simpson clonality was calculated as the square root of Simpson's diversity index across productive rearrangements. TCRdb obtained this table from immuneACCESS and retained in-frame rearrangements with V and J assigned. These tables miss some clones; where compared with another copy, unresolved V genes account for less than half of the shortfall, and the remainder is unexplained. V and J calls and clone size are copied from that table; D and trimming were computed from the DNA. Across this sample there are over 110,000 clones, with around 82% seen only once. In total, the top ten clones hold roughly 4.3% of the sample.

Enrolling through a virtual design, the prospective study's participants ranged in age from roughly 18 to 100 years and lived across 24 United States geographic areas. In the prospective study, cohorts were assigned on the basis of participant-reported clinical history obtained from a screening survey and a study questionnaire. Each participant in the prospective study had whole blood, serum and a nasopharyngeal or oropharyngeal swab collected by mobile phlebotomists. Over a roughly 2-month period, participants in the prospective study had the option of providing additional blood draws and questionnaires. Prospective study blood samples were shipped either frozen or at room temperature before DNA extraction.

The clonotype was recovered from a man aged 45-65 years in a cohort exposed to, infected with or recovered from COVID-19 (not recorded which). Input material: PBMCs or T cells enriched from blood (not recorded which). The receptor chain draws on TRBV24-1 and TRBJ1-4, with 9 central nucleotides matching TRBD1. The CDR3 protein is CATSDRGQGEKLFF. In nucleotides, the sequence is TGTGCCACCAGTGACCGGGGACAGGGAGAAAAACTGTTTTTT.